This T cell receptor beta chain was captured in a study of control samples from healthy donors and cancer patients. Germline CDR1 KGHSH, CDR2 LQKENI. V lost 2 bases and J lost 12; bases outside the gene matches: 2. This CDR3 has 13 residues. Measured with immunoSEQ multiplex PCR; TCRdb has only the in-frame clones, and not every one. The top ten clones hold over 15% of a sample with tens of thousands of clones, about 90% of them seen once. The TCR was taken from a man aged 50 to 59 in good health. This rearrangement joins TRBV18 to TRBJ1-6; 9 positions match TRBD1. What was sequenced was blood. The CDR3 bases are TGTGCCAGCTCACCAGGGACAGGGCGACCCCTCCACTTT. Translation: CASSPGTGRPLHF.